Listed below are T cell receptor beta chains from one sample, sequenced in a study of T cells in Graves' hyperthyroidism and ophthalmopathy. TCRdb analysed the multiplex PCR reads with MiXCR anew, one entry per CDR3 protein. Here the sample spans roughly 500,000 distinct CDR3 sequences, approximately 23% being singletons. The sample consisted of blood. Source of these receptors: a woman aged 65 to 85 with Graves' ophthalmopathy. The CDR3 runs from the conserved cysteine through the conserved F or W. The D gene is left open where the match is weak. The size field is filled for only some rows; it gives once, few, many or a size class.

>TRBV20-1|few|TRBD2|TRBJ2-3
CSARAPGTSSDTQYF
TGCAGTGCTAGAGCCCCCGGGACTAGCTCAGATACGCAGTATTTT
>TRBV6-1|-|TRBD1|TRBJ2-7
CASSSMGQDPPGGYEQYF
TGTGCCAGCAGTTCAATGGGACAGGACCCGCCGGGTGGGTACGAGCAGTACTTC
>TRBV3-1|-|-|TRBJ2-5
CASSSGRQGSQYF
TGTGCCAGCAGCTCGGGACGGCAAGGGTCCCAGTACTTC
>TRBV27|-|TRBD2|TRBJ2-5
CASSFGLAEGPWYF
TGTGCCAGCAGTTTTGGACTAGCGGAGGGCCCCTGGTACTTC
>TRBV2|few|TRBD2|TRBJ2-1
CASRPAGGAWYNEQFF
TGTGCCAGCAGGCCAGCGGGGGGGGCCTGGTACAATGAGCAGTTCTTC
>TRBV7-3|few|TRBD1|TRBJ2-1
CASSLSSGGGLTLYNEQFF
TGTGCCAGCAGCTTAAGTTCAGGGGGCGGACTGACCCTCTACAATGAGCAGTTCTTC
>TRBV7-2|few|-|TRBJ1-2
CASSYDSSSGYGYTF
TGTGCCAGCAGCTACGACAGTTCCTCGGGCTATGGCTACACCTTC
>TRBV20-1|few|-|TRBJ2-1
CSAVGGSSYNEQFF
TGCAGTGCTGTAGGGGGGAGCTCCTACAATGAGCAGTTCTTC
>TRBV5-1|many|TRBD1|TRBJ2-1
CASAGTGGTNEQFF
TGCGCCAGCGCCGGGACAGGGGGTACAAATGAGCAGTTCTTC
>TRBV7-2|-|TRBD1|TRBJ1-2
CASSLESGGNYGYTF
TGTGCCAGCAGCTTAGAGTCAGGGGGAAACTATGGCTACACCTTC
>TRBV27|few|TRBD1|TRBJ1-2
CASSPNIGTAKLGYTF
TGTGCCAGCAGTCCTAATATCGGGACAGCTAAATTAGGCTACACCTTC
>TRBV29-1|many|-|TRBJ1-1
CSFRRGEAFF
TGCAGTTTTAGGCGTGGGGAAGCTTTCTTT
>TRBV2|few|TRBD2|TRBJ2-7
CASKIDSGSPYEQYF
TGTGCCAGCAAGATAGATAGCGGGAGTCCCTACGAGCAGTACTTC
>TRBV20-1|-|-|TRBJ2-1
CSARSDNNEQFF
TGCAGTGCTAGAAGCGATAACAATGAGCAGTTCTTC
>TRBV4-1|-|-|TRBJ2-3
CASAPSPGVTDTQYF
TGCGCCAGCGCCCCCTCTCCGGGGGTAACAGATACGCAGTATTTT
>TRBV9|few|TRBD1|TRBJ1-3
CASSVGTGGGNTIYF
TGTGCCAGCAGCGTAGGGACAGGGGGAGGAAACACCATATATTTT
>TRBV7-3|few|TRBD1|TRBJ2-3
CASSSWDRITDTQYF
TGTGCCAGCAGCTCTTGGGACAGGATCACAGATACGCAGTATTTT